The clone carrying this T cell receptor (beta chain) has only a few counts. The V segment lost 5 bases and the J segment 2 bases; nucleotides outside the gene matches: 5. The CDR3 is 14 amino acids. Germline V gene data show CDR1 as MNHEY and CDR2 as SVGAGI. This specimen comes from a study of blood T cell repertoires in COVID-19. About the research overall: Samples representing acute and convalescent COVID-19 were sourced from the United States, Italy and Spain. The analysed material was cDNA or gDNA that came from T cells, B-cell-depleted T cells, or PBMCs.

Data came from immunoSEQ multiplex PCR; TCRdb stores just in-frame clones and leaves some out. The sample lists approximately 160,000 clones; roughly 86% were seen once. This sequence was found in a man aged 40-49 years who had recovered from COVID-19. The sample comprised peripheral blood. This chain uses TRBV6-5 with TRBJ2-7, with 8 bases identical to TRBD2. This CDR3 reads CASSQPRGAYEQYF. The CDR3 region has the DNA TGTGCCAGCAGTCAACCGCGGGGGGCCTACGAGCAGTACTTC.